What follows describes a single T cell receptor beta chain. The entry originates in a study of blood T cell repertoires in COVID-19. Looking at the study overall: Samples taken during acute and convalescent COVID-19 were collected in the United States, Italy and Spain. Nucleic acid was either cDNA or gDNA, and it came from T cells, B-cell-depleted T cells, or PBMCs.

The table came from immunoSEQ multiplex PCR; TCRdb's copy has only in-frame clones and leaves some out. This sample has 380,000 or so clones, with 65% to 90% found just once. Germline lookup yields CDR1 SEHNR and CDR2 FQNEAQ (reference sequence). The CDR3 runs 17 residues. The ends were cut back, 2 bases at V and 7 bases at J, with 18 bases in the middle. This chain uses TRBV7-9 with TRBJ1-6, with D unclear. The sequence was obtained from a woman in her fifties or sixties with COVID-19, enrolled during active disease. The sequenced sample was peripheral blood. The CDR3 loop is CASSLTPGGVRNSPLHF. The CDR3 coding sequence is TGTGCCAGCAGCTTAACCCCCGGAGGAGTCCGCAATTCACCCCTCCACTTT. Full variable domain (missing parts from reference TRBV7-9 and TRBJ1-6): DTGVSQNPRHKITKRGQNVTFRCDPISEHNRLYWYRQTLGQGPEFLTYFQNEAQLEKSRLLSDRFSAERPKGSFSTLEIQRTEQGDSAMYLCASSLTPGGVRNSPLHFGNGTRLTVT.